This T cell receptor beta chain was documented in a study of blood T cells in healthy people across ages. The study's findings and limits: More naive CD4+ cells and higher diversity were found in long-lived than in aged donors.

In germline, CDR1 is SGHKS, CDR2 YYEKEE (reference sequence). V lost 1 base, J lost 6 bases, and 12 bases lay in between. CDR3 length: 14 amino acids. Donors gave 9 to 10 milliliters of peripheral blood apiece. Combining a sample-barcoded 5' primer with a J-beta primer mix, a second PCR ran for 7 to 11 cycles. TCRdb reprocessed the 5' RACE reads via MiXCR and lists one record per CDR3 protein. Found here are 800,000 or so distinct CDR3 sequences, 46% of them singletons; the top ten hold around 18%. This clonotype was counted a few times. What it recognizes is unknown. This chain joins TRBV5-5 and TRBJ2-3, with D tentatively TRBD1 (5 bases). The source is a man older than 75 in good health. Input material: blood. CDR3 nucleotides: TGTGCCAGCAGCTTGTGGCCAGGGATCGATACGCAGTATTTT. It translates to CASSLWPGIDTQYF.